Shown below are 29 T cell receptor beta chains from a single sample sequenced in a study of post-analysis software for immune sequencing data. TCR beta cDNA libraries included unique molecular identifiers. TCRdb independently ran MiXCR on the PCR reads; one entry per CDR3 protein. The sample has approximately 360,000 distinct CDR3 sequences, 30% to 45% seen once. General study results and limits: Five or six TRBV segments, TRBV5-6, TRBV5-1 and TRBV20-1 among them, were found more frequent in patients than controls.

Their antigen targets remain unknown. Sequencing input: blood. Receptor source: a girl aged 5-17 years with multiple sclerosis.

As to this clonotype: Compared with germline, one end of the junction differs, possibly owing to a read error. The CDR3 coding sequence is TGTGCCAGCAGTAGCGGGACTAGCGGGGGAGATGCGCAGTATTTT. Its protein product is CASSSGTSGGDAQYF. The genes are TRBV27 and TRBJ2-3; TRBD2 agrees at 14 bases. This CDR3 is built from 15 residues. The germline gives CDR1 MNHEY, CDR2 SMNVEV (reference sequence).

The CDR3 loop is CSVRTVSGNTIYF. CDR3 bases: TGCAGCGTGAGGACAGTCTCTGGAAACACCATATATTTT. The rearrangement joins TRBV29-1 to TRBJ1-3, with D tentatively TRBD1 (6 bases). Germline values: CDR1 SQVTM, CDR2 ANQGSEA. The CDR3 spans 13 residues. V lost 6 bases, J lost 0 bases, and 9 bases lay in between.

This sequence joins TRBV6-5 and TRBJ2-1; 14 positions match TRBD2. Germline loops: CDR1 MNHEY, CDR2 SVGAGI. The length of the CDR3 is 16 residues. Unmatched junction bases numbered 4, after V lost 4 bases and J lost 5 bases. The CDR3 protein is CASSWTSGGLNNEQFF. CDR3 coding DNA: TGTGCCAGCAGTTGGACTAGCGGGGGGCTCAACAATGAGCAGTTCTTC.

This clonotype was observed many times. The rearrangement joins TRBV7-6 to TRBJ2-7; 7 bases fit TRBD1. V shed 5 bases and J 0 bases; nucleotides not matched to a gene: 10. The CDR3 sequence is 16 residues long. Germline CDR1 and CDR2: SGHVS and FNYEAQ. CDR3 region: CASSPRTGLSSYEQYF. Here the CDR3 DNA reads TGTGCCAGCAGCCCTAGGACAGGCCTAAGCTCCTACGAGCAGTACTTC. The whole variable domain, filled in from reference TRBV7-6 and TRBJ2-7, reads GAGVSQSPRYKVTKRGQDVALRCDPISGHVSLYWYRQALGQGPEFLTYFNYEAQQDKSGLPNDRFSAERPEGSISTLTIQRTEQRDSAMYRCASSPRTGLSSYEQYFGPGTRLTVT.

The rearrangement links TRBV6-5 to TRBJ1-2; D possibly corresponds to TRBD1 (6 bases). This CDR3 has 19 amino acids. Germline V gene data show CDR1 as MNHEY and CDR2 as SVGAGI. Trimming cost V 2 bases and J 2 bases, with 24 bases left between them. CDR3 DNA: TGTGCCAGCAGTTACACTAGTACAGGGATGGAAGAGTACAACTATGGCTACACCTTC. Translation: CASSYTSTGMEEYNYGYTF.

This clonotype was recorded a few times. V and J are TRBV6-1 and TRBJ2-3; D is possibly TRBD1 (6 bases). The germline V gene has CDR1 MNHNS and CDR2 SASEGT. The CDR3 consists of 14 residues. V lost 6 bases, J lost 5 bases, and 15 bases lay in between. The chain's CDR3 is CASRLQGAGDTQYF. In DNA, the CDR3 is TGTGCCAGCAGACTACAGGGCGCGGGAGATACGCAGTATTTT.

This clonotype was observed a handful of times. The chain joins TRBV7-2 to TRBJ1-4, with 9 bases lining up with TRBD1. The ends lost 5 bases at V and 6 bases at J; junction bases unmatched: 7. Germline V gene data show CDR1 as SGHTA and CDR2 as FQGNSA. The CDR3 is 15 amino acids. CDR3 sequence: CASSQDRGSYEKLFF. The CDR3 DNA reads TGTGCCAGCAGCCAGGACAGGGGAAGCTATGAAAAACTGTTTTTT.

J is TRBJ2-1 and V is TRBV7-9; 11 bases are shared with TRBD2. The J segment lost 4 bases and the V segment lost 4 bases, leaving 6 bases of the junction unmatched. Germline CDR1 and CDR2: SEHNR and FQNEAQ (reference sequence). CDR3 length equals 16 residues. CDR3 sequence reads: CASSSKLAGDYNEQFF. For the CDR3, the DNA is TGTGCCAGCAGCTCAAAACTAGCGGGGGATTACAATGAGCAGTTCTTC. The variable domain in full, completed from reference TRBV7-9 and TRBJ2-1, reads DTGVSQNPRHKITKRGQNVTFRCDPISEHNRLYWYRQTLGQGPEFLTYFQNEAQLEKSRLLSDRFSAERPKGSFSTLEIQRTEQGDSAMYLCASSSKLAGDYNEQFFGPGTRLTVL.

This clonotype was detected ten times or more. This chain uses TRBV29-1 with TRBJ2-7, with D possibly TRBD2 on 6 matching bases. V lost 6 bases and J lost 4, with 13 bases in between. The length of the CDR3 is 12 residues. Germline V CDR1 and CDR2: SQVTM, ANQGSEA. This CDR3 is CSVRDSEYEQYF. The CDR3 coding sequence is TGCAGCGTCCGGGACTCTGAATACGAGCAGTACTTC.

The chain couples TRBV12-3 or TRBV12-4 to TRBJ1-1; the D gene is possibly TRBD1 (6 bases). This CDR3 comprises 14 residues. V was cut by 5 bases and J by 1 base, with 11 bases left in between. CDR3 coding DNA: TGTGCCAGCAGTCTACAGGGTAGGAACACTGAAGCTTTCTTT. It specifies CASSLQGRNTEAFF.

This clonotype appeared a few times. The rearrangement joins TRBV7-2 to TRBJ2-7; D may be TRBD1 (5 bases). The germline CDR1 and CDR2 sequences are SGHTA and FQGNSA. CDR3 size: 14 residues. Trimming took off 7 bases at V and 0 bases at J, with 13 bases between the two ends. The DNA of the CDR3 is TGTGCCAGCAAACCACAGGTCCCCTCCTACGAGCAGTACTTC. Protein product: CASKPQVPSYEQYF.

This clonotype was found once. Sequence at one end of the junction differs from germline and may be a read error. This rearrangement joins TRBV12-3 or TRBV12-4 to TRBJ2-3; 8 bases map to TRBD1. There are 15 residues in the CDR3. CDR3: CASSLSPGGTDTEYF. Written as DNA, the CDR3 is TGTGCCAGCAGTTTATCCCCAGGGGGCACAGATACGGAGTATTTT.

The chain combines TRBV7-2 with TRBJ2-3; 10 nucleotides match TRBD2. The CDR3 extends over 14 amino acids. With V trimmed by 5 bases and J by 4 bases, 3 bases remained unmatched. Germline lookup yields CDR1 SGHTA and CDR2 FQGNSA. This CDR3 reads CASSSGGAADTQYF. The CDR3 nucleotides are TGTGCCAGCAGCAGCGGGGGGGCAGCAGATACGCAGTATTTT. The full variable domain, rest sourced from reference TRBV7-2 and TRBJ2-3, is GAGVSQSPSNKVTEKGKDVELRCDPISGHTALYWYRQSLGQGLEFLIYFQGNSAPDKSGLPSDRFSAERTGGSVSTLTIQRTQQEDSAVYLCASSSGGAADTQYFGPGTRLTVL.

This clonotype was counted only a few times. The V and J genes are TRBV3-1 and TRBJ2-7; TRBD1 matches at 7 bases. V was clipped by 4 bases and J by 5 bases; unmatched bases: 11. Germline CDR1 is LGHDT and CDR2 is YNNKEL (reference sequence). The CDR3 is made up of 15 amino acids. The CDR3 spells CASSLQAGGQDEQYF. The DNA of the CDR3 is TGTGCCAGCAGCCTCCAGGCAGGGGGTCAGGACGAGCAGTACTTC.

The chain links TRBV5-1 to TRBJ2-7; 7 nucleotides agree with TRBD1. Germline CDR1 SGHRS, CDR2 YFSETQ. The CDR3 has 14 residues. Germline trimming cut 4 bases from V and 6 bases from J; bases unmatched to any gene: 10. CDR3 in DNA: TGCGCCAGCAGCCTAACAGGGGTTAGGAGCGAGCAGTACTTC. Its translation: CASSLTGVRSEQYF. Full variable domain (remainder filled in from reference TRBV5-1 and TRBJ2-7): KAGVTQTPRYLIKTRGQQVTLSCSPISGHRSVSWYQQTPGQGLQFLFEYFSETQRNKGNFPGRFSGRQFSNSRSEMNVSTLELGDSALYLCASSLTGVRSEQYFGPGTRLTVT.

V and J are TRBV20-1 and TRBJ2-5; D is unresolved. Germline CDR1 and CDR2: DFQATT and SNEGSKA (reference sequence). Trimming shortened V by 4 bases and J by 1 base, and 10 bases separated the two germline ends. The CDR3 spans 13 residues. The CDR3 is CSANSAVQETQYF. The CDR3 bases are TGCAGTGCTAATTCGGCGGTCCAAGAGACCCAGTACTTC.

This clonotype has just a few counts. V gene TRBV6-5 combines with J gene TRBJ2-7, with 7 nucleotides matching TRBD1. The CDR3 consists of 15 residues. The trim removed 6 bases at V and 4 bases at J, leaving 12 bases unmatched. Germline loops: CDR1 MNHEY, CDR2 SVGAGI. The CDR3 bases are TGTGCCAGCAGCCTCGGGACAGCCGGCGGTTACGAGCAGTACTTC. Protein product: CASSLGTAGGYEQYF.

This clonotype was counted many times. This chain connects TRBV6-5 to TRBJ2-5, with a tentative D call TRBD1 (8 bases). V shed 4 bases and J shed 5 bases, with 14 bases lying between them. Germline assignment: CDR1 MNHEY and CDR2 SVGAGI. The CDR3 is made up of 14 amino acids. The chain's CDR3 is CASSSRGRGETQYF. CDR3 nucleotide sequence: TGTGCCAGCAGTTCCAGGGGGCGGGGGGAGACCCAGTACTTC.

The genes are TRBV6-4 and TRBJ1-2; no firm D call. The germline V gene has CDR1 MRHNA and CDR2 SNTAGT. The CDR3 has 15 amino acids. The V end lost 6 bases, the J end lost 0 bases, and 14 bases lay between the germline ends. The CDR3 spells CASRVSAGPNYGYTF. CDR3 DNA sequence: TGTGCCAGCAGAGTCTCGGCAGGTCCTAACTATGGCTACACCTTC.

This clonotype was recorded only once. The chain links TRBV7-8 to TRBJ1-1; a weak D match, TRBD1 (6 bases). The CDR3 contains 16 residues. The V end lost 2 bases, the J end lost 13 bases, and 26 bases lay between the germline ends. Germline CDR1 is SGHVS and CDR2 is FQNEAQ. The CDR3: CASSLRQANDISESFF. The CDR3 DNA reads TGTGCCAGCAGCTTAAGACAGGCCAACGACATATCGGAAAGTTTCTTT.

The table lists this clonotype with a few counts. The chain uses TRBV29-1 and TRBJ2-7; 7 bases are shared with TRBD1. Germline lookup yields CDR1 SQVTM and CDR2 ANQGSEA. Trimming at V came to 7 bases and at J to 3 bases, leaving 12 bases not matched to a gene. This CDR3 region has 14 residues. CDR3 sequence (DNA): TGCAGCGCTACCCATAGGGACAGTAACTACGAGCAGTACTTC. It codes for CSATHRDSNYEQYF.

The genes are TRBV2 and TRBJ2-5, with 10 bases lining up with TRBD1. The CDR3 runs to 15 residues. The germline gives CDR1 SNHLY, CDR2 FYNNEI. V lost 6 bases to trimming and J lost 1 base; unmatched junction nucleotides: 5. The CDR3 sequence: CASRGDRGFQETQYF. The CDR3 DNA reads TGTGCCAGCAGAGGGGACAGGGGATTCCAAGAGACCCAGTACTTC. Full variable domain (outside the CDR3, taken from reference TRBV2 and TRBJ2-5): EPEVTQTPSHQVTQMGQEVILRCVPISNHLYFYWYRQILGQKVEFLVSFYNNEISEKSEIFDDQFSVERPDGSNFTLKIRSTKLEDSAMYFCASRGDRGFQETQYFGPGTRLLVL.

The chain combines TRBV28 with TRBJ1-1, with D unclear. Germline V gene lookup returns CDR1 MDHEN and CDR2 SYDVKM. The germline V and J ends were trimmed by 3 bases and 5 bases, with 7 bases remaining between them. The CDR3 has 12 amino acids. The CDR3 nucleotides read TGTGCCAGCAGTTTGTATGCAACTGAAGCTTTCTTT. This sequence encodes CASSLYATEAFF.

This clonotype turned up a few times. As DNA, the CDR3 is TGCGCCAGCAGCCGGGACAGGACCTACAATGAGCAGTTCTTC. This translates into CASSRDRTYNEQFF. The chain joins TRBV4-3 to TRBJ2-1; 8 nucleotides line up with TRBD1. V gave up 4 bases and J gave up 2 bases; unmatched junction bases: 1. The CDR3 length is 14 residues. CDR1 and CDR2 from the germline V gene are LGHNA and YSLEER.

The chain combines TRBV15 with TRBJ1-4, with D possibly TRBD1 on 6 matching bases. The CDR3 is 15 residues long. Germline CDR1 LNHNV, CDR2 YYDKDF (reference sequence). The ends were cut back, 0 bases at V and 8 bases at J, with 13 bases in the middle. The CDR3, as DNA: TGTGCCACCAGCAGAGATGTACAGGGAAACGAAAAACTGTTTTTT. It yields the protein CATSRDVQGNEKLFF.

This clonotype was picked up many times. The chain combines TRBV7-6 with TRBJ2-1, with unresolved D. Germline CDR1 reads SGHVS; CDR2 reads FNYEAQ. Trimming left V 3 bases short and J 4 bases short, with 7 bases between. This CDR3 has 13 amino acids. CDR3 residues: CASSFQSYNEQFF. CDR3 DNA sequence: TGTGCCAGCAGCTTCCAGAGTTACAATGAGCAGTTCTTC.

In its sample, this clonotype was seen a few times. J is TRBJ2-3 and V is TRBV4-1; D is perhaps TRBD2 (6 bases). V gave up 1 base and J gave up 2 bases, with 13 bases separating them. Germline CDR1 is MGHRA and CDR2 is YSYEKL. The CDR3 is made up of 16 amino acids. The CDR3 DNA is TGCGCCAGCAGCCAAGGTAGTCGGGGGTTCACAGATACGCAGTATTTT. It yields the protein CASSQGSRGFTDTQYF.

This clonotype was counted only a few times. With a much larger clone just one base away, this may be a read error. The chain employs TRBV7-8 and TRBJ2-7; D could derive from TRBD1 or TRBD2 (5 bases each). Trimming removed 2 bases at V and 4 bases at J, with 15 bases between. The CDR3 loop spans 15 amino acids. CDR1 SGHVS and CDR2 FQNEAQ come from the germline V gene. The CDR3 loop is CASSLCRGPGYEQYF. CDR3 nucleotide sequence: TGTGCCAGCAGCTTATGTAGGGGCCCGGGGTACGAGCAGTACTTC.

The rearrangement joins TRBV12-5 to TRBJ2-5; maybe TRBD1 (5 bases). This CDR3 spans 15 amino acids. V lost 7 bases to trimming and J lost 2 bases, with 17 bases between them. Germline V gene data show CDR1 as LGHNT and CDR2 as FRNRAP. As DNA, the CDR3 is TGTGCTAGTGCCGAACCACAGGTGACGCAAGAGACCCAGTACTTC. Translation: CASAEPQVTQETQYF.